Shown below are 18 T cell receptor beta chains from a single sample sequenced in a study of T-cell memory formation after mild COVID-19 (dated by TCRdb to the early 2020s). Library method: 5' RACE. The sequencer listed for this sample is Illumina NovaSeq 6000. Starting from the raw public reads, TCRdb applied fastp trimming at Q25, assembled clones with MiXCR and retained in-frame beta chains. For every CDR3 protein sequence, its rows merge into one entry that carries the most common genes and DNA. Across this sample there are 45,000 to 65,000 distinct CDR3 sequences, with around 9.5% seen only once. 0.9% to 1.5% of the sample lies in the top ten. Material for sequencing was PBMCs or a T cell subset sorted from them (not recorded which). These receptor sequences come from a young man who had mild COVID-19 (a few samples of this study predate the infection). The sample titles of this study are shuffled in the database, so cell type and time point are left out; the donor was told from shared clones.

The gene calls are TRBV20-1 and TRBJ2-7; possible D gene TRBD2, 6 bases. Germline V gene lookup returns CDR1 DFQATT and CDR2 SNEGSKA (reference sequence). The CDR3 covers 14 residues. V dropped 3 bases and J dropped 0 bases, with 12 bases sitting between them. The CDR3 loop reads CSASGGLSSYEQYV. The CDR3 DNA follows: TGCAGTGCTAGCGGGGGTCTGAGCTCCTACGAGCAGTACGTC.

Ten or more counts support this clonotype. The chain has TRBV6-2 or TRBV6-3 and TRBJ2-7, with D tentatively TRBD1 or TRBD2 (5 bases each). Germline lookup yields CDR1 MNHEY and CDR2 SVGEGT. V lost 6 bases to trimming and J lost 3 bases, with 12 bases between them. The CDR3 sequence is 13 residues long. CDR3 nucleotides: TGTGCCAGCAGACGGGACGCCGTCTACGAGCAGTACTTC. Its protein is CASRRDAVYEQYF.

In this sample, this clonotype turned up a few times. The V call is TRBV6-5, the J call TRBJ2-1, with 7 bases identical to TRBD2. From germline, CDR1 is MNHEY and CDR2 SVGAGI. After removal of 2 bases from V and 3 bases from J, the junction contained 1 base not matched to a gene. CDR3 length: 14 amino acids. The CDR3: CASSYGGGYNEQFF. The CDR3, as DNA: TGTGCCAGCAGTTACGGCGGGGGCTACAATGAGCAGTTCTTC.

This clonotype has a count of ten or more. The chain joins TRBV20-1 to TRBJ2-3, with 9 bases identical to TRBD1. The CDR3 spans 14 residues. Germline CDR1 DFQATT, CDR2 SNEGSKA (reference sequence). V trimming: 6 bases; J trimming: 1 base; junction bases outside the gene matches: 5. The CDR3 coding sequence is TGCAGTGCAAACAGGGGGCTGGGCACAGATACGCAGTATTTT. Its protein product is CSANRGLGTDTQYF.

In its sample, this clonotype was seen a few times. In DNA, the CDR3 is TGCGCCAGCAGCTCACAGGGGGCAGGAGAAAAACTGTTTTTT. It codes for CASSSQGAGEKLFF. This chain connects TRBV5-1 to TRBJ1-4, with TRBD1 matching 9 bases. Per germline, CDR1 SGHRS and CDR2 YFSETQ. The CDR3 extends over 14 amino acids. With V trimmed by 3 bases and J by 8 bases, 5 bases remained unmatched.

This clonotype was detected a few times. The rearrangement uses TRBV12-3 or TRBV12-4 and TRBJ1-4; D ambiguous. V was cut by 5 bases and J by 2 bases, with 18 bases left in between. The CDR3 is made up of 17 amino acids. CDR3 protein: CASSGGGLSFTNEKLFF. As DNA, the CDR3 is TGTGCCAGCAGTGGTGGAGGGCTGAGTTTTACTAATGAAAAACTGTTTTTT.

This clonotype came up a few times. This chain connects TRBV6-5 to TRBJ1-2; 7 bases align to TRBD1. Germline lookup yields CDR1 MNHEY and CDR2 SVGAGI. This CDR3 region has 14 residues. V lost 6 bases to trimming and J lost 3 bases; unmatched junction nucleotides: 7. CDR3 residues: CASRLDRNYYGYTF. The CDR3 DNA reads as TGTGCCAGCAGGTTGGACAGGAACTACTATGGCTACACCTTC.

The chain employs TRBV28 and TRBJ2-1; 9 bases are a match to TRBD2. J gave up 2 bases and V 9 bases, and 2 bases lay outside the gene matches. CDR3 size: 13 residues. CDR1 is MDHEN and CDR2 is SYDVKM in the germline V gene. CDR3 sequence (DNA): TGTGCCAGTTCTAGCGGGGCCTACAATGAGCAGTTCTTC. It is translated as CASSSGAYNEQFF.

A few counts support this clonotype. The gene calls are TRBV4-3 and TRBJ2-1; D is ambiguous. Germline CDR1 is LGHNA and CDR2 is YSLEER. CDR3 length: 15 residues. V lost 0 bases, J lost 10 bases, and 16 bases lay in between. CDR3 protein: CASSQELSSMGEQFF. The DNA of the CDR3 is TGCGCCAGCAGCCAAGAACTCTCCTCGATGGGGGAGCAGTTCTTC.

The sample holds many counts of this clonotype. This sequence joins TRBV5-1 and TRBJ2-5; 7 bases map to TRBD1. The CDR3 length is 17 residues. The V and J ends lost 5 bases and 1 base, in that order; junction bases with no gene match: 14. Germline V gene sequence: CDR1 SGHRS, CDR2 YFSETQ. The CDR3 reads CASSLKPRQGFQETQYF. The CDR3 nucleotides are TGCGCCAGCAGTCTCAAACCGCGACAGGGTTTCCAAGAGACCCAGTACTTC.

This chain joins TRBV25-1 and TRBJ2-3; 7 bases align to TRBD1. The length of the CDR3 is 16 residues. Germline V gene sequence: CDR1 MGHDK, CDR2 SYGVNS. Trimming at V came to 3 bases and at J to 2 bases, leaving 8 bases not matched to a gene. Here the CDR3 reads CASSDSRQGNTDTQYF. The CDR3 DNA is TGTGCCAGCAGTGATTCGAGACAGGGCAACACAGATACGCAGTATTTT.

This clonotype came up a few times. The chain links TRBV18 to TRBJ2-7; D ambiguous. In germline, CDR1 is KGHSH, CDR2 LQKENI. The CDR3 totals 12 residues. The V end lost 0 bases, the J end lost 5 bases, and 5 bases lay between the germline ends. The DNA of the CDR3 is TGTGCCAGCTCACCACCCTATGACGAGCAGTACTTC. The encoded protein is CASSPPYDEQYF.

This chain joins TRBV6-5 and TRBJ1-6, with 7 positions matching TRBD1. Germline V gene lookup returns CDR1 MNHEY and CDR2 SVGAGI. The V gene end was trimmed by 6 bases and the J gene end by 4 bases; junction bases not matched to a gene: 9. The CDR3 contains 16 residues. This CDR3 is CASSRDRKTYNSPLHF. The CDR3 DNA is TGTGCCAGCAGCCGGGACAGAAAAACTTATAATTCACCCCTCCACTTT.

This clonotype has at least ten counts. The chain is built from TRBV7-6 and TRBJ2-1; no clear D. The CDR3 spans 15 residues. Germline CDR1 is SGHVS and CDR2 is FNYEAQ. Trimming pared 6 bases from V and 0 bases from J, leaving 12 bases between. CDR3 coding DNA: TGTGCCAGCAGTCACCAGGAGAGCTCCTACAATGAGCAGTTCTTC. Its translation: CASSHQESSYNEQFF.

The CDR3 loop reads CASVPGSMNTEAFF. CDR3 in DNA: TGTGCCAGCGTGCCAGGGAGTATGAACACTGAAGCTTTCTTT. This chain joins TRBV7-2 and TRBJ1-1, with D maybe TRBD1 (5 bases). V dropped 8 bases and J dropped 0 bases, with 13 bases sitting between them. Germline CDR1 reads SGHTA; CDR2 reads FQGNSA. This CDR3 comprises 14 residues.

The V call is TRBV18, the J call TRBJ2-7; D unresolved. Trimming took off 2 bases at V and 7 bases at J, with 12 bases between the two ends. CDR3 length equals 13 residues. Per the germline V gene, CDR1 is KGHSH and CDR2 is LQKENI. The CDR3 DNA follows: TGTGCCAGCTCACCAAGAACCCTCGGGGAGCAGTACTTC. Protein: CASSPRTLGEQYF. Supplemented by reference TRBV18 and TRBJ2-7, the full variable domain reads NAGVMQNPRHLVRRRGQEARLRCSPMKGHSHVYWYRQLPEEGLKFMVYLQKENIIDESGMPKERFSAEFPKEGPSILRIQQVVRGDSAAYFCASSPRTLGEQYFGPGTRLTVT.

There are a few counts of this clonotype. For the CDR3, the DNA is TGCGCCAGCAGCTTCGCTCCGGGACTAGCGGGGGATACGCAGTATTTT. Encoded protein: CASSFAPGLAGDTQYF. The chain carries TRBV5-1 and TRBJ2-3; 13 positions match TRBD2. The CDR3 runs 16 residues. V gave up 2 bases and J gave up 6 bases; unmatched junction bases: 6. The germline V gene has CDR1 SGHRS and CDR2 YFSETQ.

This chain connects TRBV7-6 to TRBJ2-3; 11 positions match TRBD2. This CDR3 spans 17 amino acids. Trimming cost V 4 bases and J 2 bases; bases outside gene matches: 8. Looked up from germline, CDR1 is SGHVS and CDR2 is FNYEAQ. The CDR3 loop is CASSSRLAGQNTDTQYF. The CDR3 coding sequence is TGTGCCAGCAGCTCCAGACTAGCGGGGCAGAACACAGATACGCAGTATTTT.